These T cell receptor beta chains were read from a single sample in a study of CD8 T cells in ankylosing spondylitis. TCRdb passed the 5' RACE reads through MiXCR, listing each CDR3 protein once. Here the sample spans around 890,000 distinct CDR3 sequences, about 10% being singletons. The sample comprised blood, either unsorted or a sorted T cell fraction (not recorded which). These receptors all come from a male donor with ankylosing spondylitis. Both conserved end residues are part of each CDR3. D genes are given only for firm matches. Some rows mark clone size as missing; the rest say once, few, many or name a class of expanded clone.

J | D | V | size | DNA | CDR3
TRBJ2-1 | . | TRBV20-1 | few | TGCAGTGCTAGAGCTGGAGTCGATGAGCAGTTCTTC | CSARAGVDEQFF
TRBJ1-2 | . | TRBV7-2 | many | TGTGCCAGCAGCTTAGAGTCGGCTAACTATGGCTACACCTTC | CASSLESANYGYTF
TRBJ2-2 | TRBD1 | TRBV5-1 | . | TGCGCCAGCAGCAGGGGACAGGGGGCCGCGGGGGAGCTGTTTTTT | CASSRGQGAAGELFF
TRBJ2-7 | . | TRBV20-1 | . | TGCAGTGCGATCCGGGCACGGCCAGCCTACGAGCAGTACTTC | CSAIRARPAYEQYF
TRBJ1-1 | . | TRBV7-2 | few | TGTGCCAGCAGCACAGAGGGCTGGAACACTGAAGCTTTCTTT | CASSTEGWNTEAFF
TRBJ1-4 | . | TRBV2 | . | TGTGCCAGCAGAAAAACAGGGTTGGATAATGAAAAACTGTTTTTT | CASRKTGLDNEKLFF
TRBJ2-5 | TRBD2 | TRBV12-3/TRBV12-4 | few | TGTGCCAGCAGGCCCGGGACTAGCGGGGGTTTGGGGGAGACCCAGTACTTC | CASRPGTSGGLGETQYF
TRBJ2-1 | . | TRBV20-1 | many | TGCAGTGCTAGACCCCTGATACCCTACAATGAGCAGTTCTTC | CSARPLIPYNEQFF
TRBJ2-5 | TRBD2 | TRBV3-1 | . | TGTGCCAGCAGCCGATTAGCGGGAGCCACGGAGACCCAGTACTTC | CASSRLAGATETQYF
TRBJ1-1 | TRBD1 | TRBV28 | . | TGTGCCAGCAGTTCCATACAGGGGGGCTGGACTGAAGCTTTCTTT | CASSSIQGGWTEAFF
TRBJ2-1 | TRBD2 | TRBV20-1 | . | TGCAGTGCTAGAGCCCCACTAGCGGGAGGGCCTTGGAATGAGCAGTTCTTC | CSARAPLAGGPWNEQFF
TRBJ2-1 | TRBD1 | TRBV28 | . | TGTGCCAGCAGTTCTAACACCGGGACAGGGGCTAAAAATGAGCAGTTCTTC | CASSSNTGTGAKNEQFF
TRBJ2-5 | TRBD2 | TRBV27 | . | TGTGCCAGCAGTTTAACGCTTCCGGGACTAGCGGGGGACTGGGAGACCCAGTACTTC | CASSLTLPGLAGDWETQYF
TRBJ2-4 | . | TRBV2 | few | TGTGCCTGTCGGTGGTGGGGGAAAAACATTCAGTACTTC | CACRWWGKNIQYF
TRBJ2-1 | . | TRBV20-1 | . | TGCAGTGCGCTGGAGCGACCTAGGGGGGAGGGTGAGCAGTTCTTC | CSALERPRGEGEQFF
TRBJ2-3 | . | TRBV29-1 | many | TGCAGCGTTATACCTGGGCCCCCCACAGATACGCAGTATTTT | CSVIPGPPTDTQYF
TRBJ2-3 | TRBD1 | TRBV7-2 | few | TGTGCCAGCAGCTTAGCCTCCAGGACAGGGGCAGATACGCAGTATTTT | CASSLASRTGADTQYF
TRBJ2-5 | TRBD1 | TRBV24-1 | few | TGTGCCACCAGTGACATGACAAGGGGGCGAGAGACCCAGTACTTC | CATSDMTRGRETQYF
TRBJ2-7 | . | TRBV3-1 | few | TGTGCCAGCAGCCAAGTCTCGACCGGGACGGCAGCATACTTC | CASSQVSTGTAAYF
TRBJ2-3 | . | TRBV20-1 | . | TGCAGTGCGGAAAACAGGGGGGGTAAAGATACGCAGTATTTT | CSAENRGGKDTQYF
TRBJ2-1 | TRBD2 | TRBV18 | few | TGTGCCAGCTCACTGAATAGCGGGACCTCCTACAATGAGCAGTTCTTC | CASSLNSGTSYNEQFF
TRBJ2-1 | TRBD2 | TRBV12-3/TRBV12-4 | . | TGTGCCAGCTCCCGTTCGGGCGGGAGGGCCTTTGAGCAGTTCTTC | CASSRSGGRAFEQFF
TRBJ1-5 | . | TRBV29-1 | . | TGCAGCGGGTCCTCTAATCAGCCCCAGCATTTT | CSGSSNQPQHF
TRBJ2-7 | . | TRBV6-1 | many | TGTGCCAGCAAATCTGCCGGGACTGCCTACGAGCAGTACTTC | CASKSAGTAYEQYF
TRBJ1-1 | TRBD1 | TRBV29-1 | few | TGCAGCGTCCACCGCGGGGACAGTATCCCCGTCTTT | CSVHRGDSIPVF
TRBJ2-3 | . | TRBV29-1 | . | TGCAGCGTTATCGGAGACTCCCTCCGGGGCACAGATACGCAGTATTTT | CSVIGDSLRGTDTQYF
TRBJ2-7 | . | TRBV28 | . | TGTGCCAGCAGAGACAATCAGGGGATAACCTACGAGCAGTACTTC | CASRDNQGITYEQYF
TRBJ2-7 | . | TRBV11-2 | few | TGTGCCAGCAGCAGGGCCTTGGCGGCTTACGAGCAGTACTTC | CASSRALAAYEQYF
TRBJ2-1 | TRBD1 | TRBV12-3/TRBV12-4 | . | TGTGCCAGCAGTTCCCATGGGACAGATAACAATGAGCAGTTCTTC | CASSSHGTDNNEQFF
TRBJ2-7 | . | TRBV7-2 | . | TGTGCCAGCAGAACCGGCGGGGGCGCCTACGAGCAGTACTTC | CASRTGGGAYEQYF
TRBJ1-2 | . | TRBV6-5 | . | TGTGCCAGCCGTTTAGGGCGGGGGGCGGAAGGCTACACCTTC | CASRLGRGAEGYTF
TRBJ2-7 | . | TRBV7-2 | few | TGTGCCAGCAGCTTTAATCAGAACTCCTACGAGCAGTACTTC | CASSFNQNSYEQYF
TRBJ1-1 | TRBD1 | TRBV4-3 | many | TGCGCCAGCAGCCAAGATTTGGGGACAGGGTCACGTCCTTTCTTT | CASSQDLGTGSRPFF
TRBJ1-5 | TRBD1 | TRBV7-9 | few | TGTGCCAGCAGCCCCGGGACAGGGGGCGAATTACAGCCCCAGCATTTT | CASSPGTGGELQPQHF
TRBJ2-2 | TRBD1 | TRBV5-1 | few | TGCGCCAGCAGCTGGAGCCAGGGGGCCAGCGGGGAGCTGTTTTTT | CASSWSQGASGELFF
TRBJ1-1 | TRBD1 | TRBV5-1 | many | TGCGCCAGCAGCTTGCAACCGGGACAGGGGGTTACTGAAGCTTTCTTT | CASSLQPGQGVTEAFF
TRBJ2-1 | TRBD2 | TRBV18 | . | TGTGCCAGCTCACCACAGCTAGCGGGAGTCACAAACAATGAGCAGTTCTTC | CASSPQLAGVTNNEQFF
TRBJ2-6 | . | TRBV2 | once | TGTGCCAGCTCGGGCAGGGGATTCTCTGGGGCCAACGTCCTGACTTTC | CASSGRGFSGANVLTF
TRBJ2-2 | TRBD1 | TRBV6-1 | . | TGTGCCAGTCAGATGGGGGGGACAGGGTACACCGGGGAGCTGTTTTTT | CASQMGGTGYTGELFF
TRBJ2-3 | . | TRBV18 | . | TGTGCCAGCTCACCAAGGACCACCCCAGATACGCAGTATTTT | CASSPRTTPDTQYF
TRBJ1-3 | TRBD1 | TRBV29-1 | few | TGCAGCGTTAACGAGGGGGCTCCTGGAAACACCATATATTTT | CSVNEGAPGNTIYF
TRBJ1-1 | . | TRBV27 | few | TGTGCCAGCAGTTTACGGACGGTGAACACTGAAGCTTTCTTT | CASSLRTVNTEAFF
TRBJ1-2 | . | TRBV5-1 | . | TGCGCCAGCAGCGCCGGACACGCGGCCCCGGGACATGGCTACACCTTC | CASSAGHAAPGHGYTF
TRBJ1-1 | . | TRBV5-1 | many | TGCGCCAGCAGCTTGGAGCCGGGTCCGAACACTGAAGCTTTCTTT | CASSLEPGPNTEAFF
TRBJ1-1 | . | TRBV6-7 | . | TGTGCCAGCAGTTACTCCGACAGCGGATTT | CASSYSDSGF
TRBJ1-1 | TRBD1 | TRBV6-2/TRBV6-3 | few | TGTGCCAGCAGTTACTCGACAGGGATGGGCACTGAAGCTTTCTTT | CASSYSTGMGTEAFF
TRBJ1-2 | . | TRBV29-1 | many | TGCAGCGTTGAAGATCTCGGGGAGAACTATGGCTACACCTTC | CSVEDLGENYGYTF
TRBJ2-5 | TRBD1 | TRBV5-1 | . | TGCGCCAGCTCCATCCCGACAGGGGAAGAGACCCAGTACTTC | CASSIPTGEETQYF
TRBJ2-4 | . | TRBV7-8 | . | TGTGCCAGCAGCCAGGGTCCAAAAAACATTCAGTACTTC | CASSQGPKNIQYF
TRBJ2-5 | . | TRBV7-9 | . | TGTGCCAGCAGCTTCCGGACAGCTCCCCAAGAGACCCAGTACTTC | CASSFRTAPQETQYF
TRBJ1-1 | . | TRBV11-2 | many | TGTGCCAGCAGCCCATCCCTCCTCGGGGAAGCTTTCTTT | CASSPSLLGEAFF
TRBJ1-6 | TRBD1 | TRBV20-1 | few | TGCAGTGCTAAACGACTAAGACAGGGCATGAATTCACCCCTCCACTTT | CSAKRLRQGMNSPLHF
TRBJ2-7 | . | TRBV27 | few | TGTGCCAGCAGTCCACGGAACGCTAACTACGAGCAGTACTTC | CASSPRNANYEQYF
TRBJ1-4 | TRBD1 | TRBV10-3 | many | TGTGCCATCAGTGCGAGGGGGCTCGGAGCTAATGAAAAACTGTTTTTT | CAISARGLGANEKLFF
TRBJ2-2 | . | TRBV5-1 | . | TGCGCCAGCAGCTTGGCGGTACAACGTACCGGGGAGCTGTTTTTT | CASSLAVQRTGELFF
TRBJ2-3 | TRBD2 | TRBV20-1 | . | TGCAGTGCTAGAGATCCCCAGCGGGGGCTTGCAAATACGCAGTATTTT | CSARDPQRGLANTQYF
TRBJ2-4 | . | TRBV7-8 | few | TGTGCCAGCAGCAAAGACGAGTTAGCCAAAAACATTCAGTACTTC | CASSKDELAKNIQYF